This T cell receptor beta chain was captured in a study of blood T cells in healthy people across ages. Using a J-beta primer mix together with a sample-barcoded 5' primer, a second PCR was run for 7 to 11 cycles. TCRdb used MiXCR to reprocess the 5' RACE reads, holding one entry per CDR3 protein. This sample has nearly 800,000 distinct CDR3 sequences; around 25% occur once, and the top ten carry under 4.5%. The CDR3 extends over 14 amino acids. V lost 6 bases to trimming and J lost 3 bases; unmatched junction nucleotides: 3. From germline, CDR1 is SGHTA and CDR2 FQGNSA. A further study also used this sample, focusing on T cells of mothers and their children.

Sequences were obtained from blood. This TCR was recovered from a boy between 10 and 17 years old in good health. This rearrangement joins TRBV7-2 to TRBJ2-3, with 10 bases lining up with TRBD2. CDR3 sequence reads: CASRMGLATDTQYF. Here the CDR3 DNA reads TGTGCCAGCAGAATGGGACTAGCGACAGATACGCAGTATTTT.